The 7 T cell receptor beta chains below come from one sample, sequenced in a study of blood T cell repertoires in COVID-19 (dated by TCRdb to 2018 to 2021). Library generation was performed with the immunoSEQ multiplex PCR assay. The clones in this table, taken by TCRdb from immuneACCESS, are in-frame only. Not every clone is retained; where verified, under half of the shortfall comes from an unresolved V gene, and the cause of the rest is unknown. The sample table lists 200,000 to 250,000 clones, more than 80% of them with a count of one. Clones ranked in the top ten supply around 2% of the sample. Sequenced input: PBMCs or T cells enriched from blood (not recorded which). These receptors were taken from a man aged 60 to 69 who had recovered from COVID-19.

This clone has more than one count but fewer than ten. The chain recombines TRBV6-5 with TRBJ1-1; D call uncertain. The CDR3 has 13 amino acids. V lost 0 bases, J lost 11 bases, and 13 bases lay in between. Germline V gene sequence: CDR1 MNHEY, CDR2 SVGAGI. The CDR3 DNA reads TGTGCCAGCAGTTACTCGGGAGGGAAACGGGCTTTCTTT. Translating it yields CASSYSGGKRAFF.

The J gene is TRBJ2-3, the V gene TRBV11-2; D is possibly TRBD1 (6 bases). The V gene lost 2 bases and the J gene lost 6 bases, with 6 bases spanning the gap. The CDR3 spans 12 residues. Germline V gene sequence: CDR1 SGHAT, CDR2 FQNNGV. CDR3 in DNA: TGTGCCAGCAGCTTACAGGGGGATACGCAGTATTTT. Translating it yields CASSLQGDTQYF.

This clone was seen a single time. The CDR3 DNA sequence: TGTGCCACCAGCAGAGATGACTGGGTTCGCACCTACGAGCAGTACTTC. Translated: CATSRDDWVRTYEQYF. The genes are TRBV15 and TRBJ2-7; D not resolved. The CDR3 has 16 amino acids. CDR1 LNHNV and CDR2 YYDKDF come from the germline V gene (reference sequence). V lost 0 bases, J lost 2 bases, and 14 bases lay in between. The full variable domain, its missing parts supplied by reference TRBV15 and TRBJ2-7, is DAMVIQNPRYQVTQFGKPVTLSCSQTLNHNVMYWYQQKSSQAPKLLFHYYDKDFNNEADTPDNFQSRRPNTSFCFLDIRSPGLGDTAMYLCATSRDDWVRTYEQYFGPGTRLTVT.

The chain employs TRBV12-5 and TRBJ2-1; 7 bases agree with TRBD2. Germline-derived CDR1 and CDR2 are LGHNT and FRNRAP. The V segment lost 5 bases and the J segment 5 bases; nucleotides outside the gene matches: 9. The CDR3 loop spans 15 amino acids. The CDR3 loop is CASGPDAGLHNEQFF. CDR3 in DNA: TGTGCTAGTGGTCCTGACGCGGGACTACACAATGAGCAGTTCTTC.

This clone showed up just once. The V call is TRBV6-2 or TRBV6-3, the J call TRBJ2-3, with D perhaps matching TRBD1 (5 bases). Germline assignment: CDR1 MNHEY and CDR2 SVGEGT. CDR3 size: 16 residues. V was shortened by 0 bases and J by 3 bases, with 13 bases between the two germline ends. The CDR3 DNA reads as TGTGCCAGCAGTTACTCTCCAGGGCTAAGGACAGATACGCAGTATTTT. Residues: CASSYSPGLRTDTQYF.

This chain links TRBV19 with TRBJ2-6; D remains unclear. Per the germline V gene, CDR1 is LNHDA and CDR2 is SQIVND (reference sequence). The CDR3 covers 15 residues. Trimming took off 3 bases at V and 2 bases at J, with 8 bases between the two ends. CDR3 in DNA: TGTGCCAGTAGTATCATCAGTACTGGGGCCAACGTCCTGACTTTC. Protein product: CASSIISTGANVLTF.

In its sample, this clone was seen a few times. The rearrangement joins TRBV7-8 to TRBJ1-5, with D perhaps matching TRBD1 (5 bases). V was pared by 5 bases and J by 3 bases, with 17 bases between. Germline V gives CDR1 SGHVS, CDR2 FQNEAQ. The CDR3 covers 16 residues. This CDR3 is CASSVSRAKSNQPQHF. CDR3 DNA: TGTGCCAGCAGCGTAAGCAGGGCAAAATCCAATCAGCCCCAGCATTTT.